Listed here are 13 T cell receptor beta chains from one sample, sequenced in a study of blood T cell repertoires in COVID-19. Libraries were prepared by immunoSEQ multiplex PCR; TCRdb keeps only in-frame clonotypes and omits some of them. The table records some 94,000 clones, over 80% of them present only once. The sample taken for sequencing was peripheral blood. These receptor sequences come from a man aged 65 to 79 with active or convalescent COVID-19.

The chain links TRBV4-2 to TRBJ1-4; D is undetermined. V dropped 0 bases and J dropped 5 bases, with 10 bases sitting between them. Germline CDR1 is LGHNA and CDR2 is YNFKEQ. This CDR3 spans 15 amino acids. CDR3 coding DNA: TGTGCCAGCAGCCAAGAGGTCGGGGTGAATGAAAAACTGTTTTTT. Amino acid sequence: CASSQEVGVNEKLFF.

In its sample, this clone was seen a few times. The chain uses TRBV30 and TRBJ1-3, with 7 bases aligning to TRBD1. Unmatched junction bases numbered 5, after V lost 5 bases and J lost 4 bases. The V gene's germline CDR1 is GTSNPN and CDR2 SVGIG (reference sequence). This CDR3 region has 13 residues. CDR3 nucleotides: TGTGCCTGGGAACAGGGGAAGGGAAACACCATATATTTT. It specifies CAWEQGKGNTIYF.

This chain links TRBV28 with TRBJ2-4, with D possibly being TRBD1 (6 bases). Germline CDR1 and CDR2: MDHEN and SYDVKM. This CDR3 is built from 15 residues. Between the trimmed V and J ends, which lost 7 bases and 3 bases, there was a span of 16 bases. CDR3 in amino acids: CASTRQGFIKNIQYF. The CDR3, as DNA: TGTGCCAGCACCCGCCAGGGGTTCATCAAAAACATTCAGTACTTC.

The rearrangement uses TRBV19 and TRBJ1-1; 7 bases align to TRBD1. Trimming at V came to 6 bases and at J to 1 base, leaving 5 bases not matched to a gene. The CDR3 extends over 14 amino acids. The germline gives CDR1 LNHDA, CDR2 SQIVND (reference sequence). The CDR3 DNA sequence: TGTGCCAGTAGGCTGGGACAGTGGAACACTGAAGCTTTCTTT. Its protein is CASRLGQWNTEAFF.

J is TRBJ2-2 and V is TRBV4-1; D unclear. Germline CDR1 MGHRA, CDR2 YSYEKL. This CDR3 comprises 16 residues. Trimming took off 0 bases at V and 0 bases at J, with 8 bases between the two ends. CDR3 residues: CASSQEGRPNTGELFF. The DNA of the CDR3 is TGCGCCAGCAGCCAAGAGGGCAGGCCGAACACCGGGGAGCTGTTTTTT.

This chain joins TRBV28 and TRBJ1-2; perhaps TRBD1 as D (5 bases). CDR3 length: 11 residues. V lost 7 bases, J lost 4 bases, and 7 bases lay in between. Germline V CDR1 and CDR2: MDHEN, SYDVKM. CDR3 region: CASNRGYGYTF. CDR3 nucleotide sequence: TGTGCCAGCAATAGGGGCTATGGCTACACCTTC.

The chain recombines TRBV6-5 with TRBJ1-1, with a possible D match to TRBD1 (5 bases). The CDR3 totals 13 residues. Deletions cut 6 bases from V and 7 bases from J, with 15 bases between. The germline CDR1 and CDR2 sequences are MNHEY and SVGAGI. The CDR3 bases are TGTGCCAGCAGAAAGGGACTAGCGGTTGAAGCTTTCTTT. It codes for CASRKGLAVEAFF.

This clone has a single count. The J gene is TRBJ1-1, the V gene TRBV30; D possibly corresponds to TRBD1 (6 bases). Looked up from germline, CDR1 is GTSNPN and CDR2 is SVGIG (reference sequence). This CDR3 has 13 amino acids. V lost 5 bases to trimming and J lost 1 base, with 11 bases between them. As DNA, the CDR3 is TGTGCCTGGTCCGGGACATCGAACACTGAAGCTTTCTTT. The encoded protein is CAWSGTSNTEAFF.

The CDR3, as DNA: TGTGCCCTCGAAGGTGGAAGGCCAGGTCGAGCTTTCTTT. Translation gives CALEGGRPGRAFF. This sequence joins TRBV30 and TRBJ1-1; D remains ambiguous. The CDR3 sequence is 13 residues long. Germline V lookup: CDR1 GTSNPN, CDR2 SVGIG (reference sequence). V lost 8 bases and J lost 10, with 23 bases in between. The entire variable domain, with the rest obtained from reference TRBV30 and TRBJ1-1, is as follows: SQTIHQWPATLVQPVGSPLSLECTVEGTSNPNLYWYRQAAGRGLQLLFYSVGIGQISSEVPQNLSASRPQDRQFILSSKKLLLSDSGFYLCALEGGRPGRAFFGQGTRLTVV.

In this sample, this clone turned up a few times. This chain links TRBV5-4 with TRBJ2-7; D is uncertain. CDR1 SGHNT and CDR2 YYREEE come from the germline V gene (reference sequence). The CDR3 runs 12 residues. The V gene lost 0 bases and the J gene lost 3 bases, with 4 bases spanning the gap. The CDR3 loop is CASSLASYEQYF. The DNA of the CDR3 is TGTGCCAGCAGCTTGGCCAGCTACGAGCAGTACTTC.

This clone has just one count. The chain couples TRBV7-6 to TRBJ1-4; 7 nucleotides match TRBD1. V lost 3 bases and J lost 0; bases outside the gene matches: 7. The germline V gene encodes CDR1 SGHVS and CDR2 FNYEAQ. The CDR3 spans 17 residues. CDR3 DNA: TGTGCCAGCAGCTTTCATTCCGGGACAGCAACTAATGAAAAACTGTTTTTT. Translation: CASSFHSGTATNEKLFF.

The chain links TRBV5-4 to TRBJ2-2; tentative D call: TRBD1 (5 bases). Trimming removed 0 bases from V and 6 bases from J, with 12 bases in between. The CDR3 runs to 15 residues. In germline, CDR1 is SGHNT, CDR2 YYREEE (reference sequence). CDR3 sequence: CASSLVDTRPGELFF. The CDR3 DNA reads TGTGCCAGCAGCTTGGTGGACACTCGACCCGGGGAGCTGTTTTTT.

J is TRBJ1-5 and V is TRBV5-3, with 9 nucleotides matching TRBD1. TRBV5-3 is reported as an ORF; its role is uncertain. V lost 4 bases and J lost 3; bases outside the gene matches: 8. This CDR3 is built from 16 residues. The CDR3 DNA sequence: TGTGCCAGAAGCACGCACAGGGGGCTCCACAATCAGCCCCAGCATTTT. Its protein product is CARSTHRGLHNQPQHF.